Listed here are 12 T cell receptor beta chains from one sample, sequenced in a study of early T cells in non-severe SARS-CoV-2 infection. TCRdb itself ran the 5' RACE reads through MiXCR, one entry per CDR3 protein. The sample holds fewer than 120,000 distinct CDR3 sequences; roughly 12% are singletons and the top ten take around 3.7%. The specimen comprised whole blood, sampled at baseline. These receptors all come from an adult who was a healthcare worker with PCR-confirmed SARS-CoV-2 infection or an uninfected control (not recorded which).

The chain recombines TRBV7-3 with TRBJ1-6; 7 bases align to TRBD1. The V segment lost 4 bases and the J segment 8 bases; nucleotides outside the gene matches: 5. The CDR3 is made up of 14 amino acids. Germline V CDR1 and CDR2: SGHTA, FQGTGA. The CDR3 here is CASSSVGGDSPLHF. CDR3 sequence (DNA): TGTGCCAGCAGCTCCGTAGGGGGCGATTCACCCCTCCACTTT.

This clonotype was detected a few times. The chain is built from TRBV12-3 or TRBV12-4 and TRBJ1-1, with D unresolved. Deletions cut 5 bases from V and 4 bases from J, with 14 bases between. The CDR3 has 14 residues. The CDR3 nucleotides are TGTGCCAGCAGTAAAGAATCTGGAGGCACTGAAGCTTTCTTT. It yields the protein CASSKESGGTEAFF.

The chain's CDR3 is CSVGTGWSDTQYF. The DNA of the CDR3 is TGCAGCGTTGGCACAGGGTGGTCGGATACGCAGTATTTT. V is TRBV29-1 and J is TRBJ2-3; perhaps TRBD1 as D (6 bases). Trimming shortened V by 4 bases and J by 6 bases, and 14 bases separated the two germline ends. The CDR3 runs to 13 residues. From germline, CDR1 is SQVTM and CDR2 ANQGSEA.

The sample holds many counts of this clonotype. The chain recombines TRBV28 with TRBJ1-6, with a weak D call TRBD1 (6 bases). V lost 5 bases and J 4 bases, leaving 12 bases between the germline ends. Germline loops: CDR1 MDHEN, CDR2 SYDVKM. There are 15 residues in the CDR3. The CDR3 DNA reads TGTGCCAGCAGTCCGACAGGATTGTATAATTCACCCCTCCACTTT. Its protein product is CASSPTGLYNSPLHF.

The sample holds many counts of this clonotype. This chain links TRBV4-1 with TRBJ2-4; D gene ambiguous. This CDR3 contains 15 residues. Trimming took 4 bases from V and 2 from J, leaving 12 bases between them. Germline CDR1 and CDR2: MGHRA and YSYEKL. The DNA of the CDR3 is TGCGCCAGCAGCCCTCGTGAAGGGTCCAAAAACATTCAGTACTTC. Its translation: CASSPREGSKNIQYF.

This clonotype was recorded many times. The chain has TRBV11-2 and TRBJ1-1; TRBD1 is a possible D gene (6 bases). Trimming took 5 bases from V and 4 from J, leaving 14 bases between them. The CDR3 has 14 residues. From germline, CDR1 is SGHAT and CDR2 FQNNGV. This CDR3 is CASSPQGIGTEAFF. The CDR3 region has the DNA TGTGCCAGCAGCCCACAGGGAATCGGCACTGAAGCTTTCTTT.

CDR3 sequence: CASSFSDRRNTEAFF. Here the CDR3 DNA reads TGTGCCAGCAGTTTTTCTGACAGGAGGAACACTGAAGCTTTCTTT. V usage is TRBV28 and J usage is TRBJ1-1; D might be TRBD1 (6 bases). From germline, CDR1 is MDHEN and CDR2 SYDVKM. V shed 3 bases and J shed 1 base, with 12 bases lying between them. The CDR3 totals 15 residues.

The rearrangement uses TRBV27 and TRBJ2-3; 10 nucleotides line up with TRBD2. Germline V gene lookup returns CDR1 MNHEY and CDR2 SMNVEV (reference sequence). The CDR3 has 16 residues. The J segment lost 2 bases and the V segment lost 5 bases, leaving 7 bases of the junction unmatched. This chain's CDR3 is CASSARLAGSTDTQYF. CDR3 nucleotide sequence: TGTGCCAGCAGTGCCCGACTAGCGGGTTCCACAGATACGCAGTATTTT.

This clonotype was detected many times. This sequence joins TRBV28 and TRBJ1-2; no firm D call. V lost 3 bases and J 6 bases, leaving 8 bases between the germline ends. The CDR3 sequence is 12 residues long. Germline lookup yields CDR1 MDHEN and CDR2 SYDVKM. In nucleotides, the CDR3 is TGTGCCAGCAGTTTCGGGGTTGATGGCTACACCTTC. It specifies CASSFGVDGYTF.

This clonotype was recorded at least ten times. The genes are TRBV2 and TRBJ1-1; the D gene is possibly TRBD1 (6 bases). In germline, CDR1 is SNHLY, CDR2 FYNNEI. The V and J ends lost 7 bases and 0 bases respectively, with 9 bases between them. The CDR3 has 13 amino acids. The CDR3 sequence: CASKGEVNTEAFF. Here the CDR3 DNA reads TGTGCCAGCAAGGGGGAAGTGAACACTGAAGCTTTCTTT.

As regards this clonotype: Germline and junction disagree at one end, which may indicate a read error. V usage is TRBV5-1 and J usage is TRBJ1-1, with D possibly matching TRBD1 (5 bases). CDR1 and CDR2 from the germline V gene are SGHRS and YFSETQ. The CDR3 covers 14 residues. DNA for the CDR3: TGCGCCAGCAGCTCACAGGACCCCGTCACTAAAGCTTTCTTT. As protein: CASSSQDPVTKAFF.

The V gene is TRBV12-3 or TRBV12-4, the J gene TRBJ2-3, with 9 bases matching TRBD2. This CDR3 is built from 13 residues. V trimming: 9 bases; J trimming: 6 bases; junction bases outside the gene matches: 7. The CDR3 sequence: CASTRGGVDTQYF. The CDR3 nucleotides read TGTGCCAGTACGCGGGGGGGCGTGGATACGCAGTATTTT.